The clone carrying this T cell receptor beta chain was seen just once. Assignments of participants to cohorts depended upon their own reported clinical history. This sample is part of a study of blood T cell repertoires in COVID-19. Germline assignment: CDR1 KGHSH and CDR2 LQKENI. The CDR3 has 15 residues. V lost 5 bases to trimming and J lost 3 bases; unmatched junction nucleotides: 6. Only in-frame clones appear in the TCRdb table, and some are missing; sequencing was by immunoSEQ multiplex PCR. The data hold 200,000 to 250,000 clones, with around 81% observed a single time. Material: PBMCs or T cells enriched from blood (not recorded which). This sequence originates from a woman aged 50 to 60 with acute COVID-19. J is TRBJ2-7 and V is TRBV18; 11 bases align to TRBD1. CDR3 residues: CASSAPGQGGYEQYF. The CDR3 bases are TGTGCCAGCTCAGCCCCGGGACAGGGGGGCTACGAGCAGTACTTC.